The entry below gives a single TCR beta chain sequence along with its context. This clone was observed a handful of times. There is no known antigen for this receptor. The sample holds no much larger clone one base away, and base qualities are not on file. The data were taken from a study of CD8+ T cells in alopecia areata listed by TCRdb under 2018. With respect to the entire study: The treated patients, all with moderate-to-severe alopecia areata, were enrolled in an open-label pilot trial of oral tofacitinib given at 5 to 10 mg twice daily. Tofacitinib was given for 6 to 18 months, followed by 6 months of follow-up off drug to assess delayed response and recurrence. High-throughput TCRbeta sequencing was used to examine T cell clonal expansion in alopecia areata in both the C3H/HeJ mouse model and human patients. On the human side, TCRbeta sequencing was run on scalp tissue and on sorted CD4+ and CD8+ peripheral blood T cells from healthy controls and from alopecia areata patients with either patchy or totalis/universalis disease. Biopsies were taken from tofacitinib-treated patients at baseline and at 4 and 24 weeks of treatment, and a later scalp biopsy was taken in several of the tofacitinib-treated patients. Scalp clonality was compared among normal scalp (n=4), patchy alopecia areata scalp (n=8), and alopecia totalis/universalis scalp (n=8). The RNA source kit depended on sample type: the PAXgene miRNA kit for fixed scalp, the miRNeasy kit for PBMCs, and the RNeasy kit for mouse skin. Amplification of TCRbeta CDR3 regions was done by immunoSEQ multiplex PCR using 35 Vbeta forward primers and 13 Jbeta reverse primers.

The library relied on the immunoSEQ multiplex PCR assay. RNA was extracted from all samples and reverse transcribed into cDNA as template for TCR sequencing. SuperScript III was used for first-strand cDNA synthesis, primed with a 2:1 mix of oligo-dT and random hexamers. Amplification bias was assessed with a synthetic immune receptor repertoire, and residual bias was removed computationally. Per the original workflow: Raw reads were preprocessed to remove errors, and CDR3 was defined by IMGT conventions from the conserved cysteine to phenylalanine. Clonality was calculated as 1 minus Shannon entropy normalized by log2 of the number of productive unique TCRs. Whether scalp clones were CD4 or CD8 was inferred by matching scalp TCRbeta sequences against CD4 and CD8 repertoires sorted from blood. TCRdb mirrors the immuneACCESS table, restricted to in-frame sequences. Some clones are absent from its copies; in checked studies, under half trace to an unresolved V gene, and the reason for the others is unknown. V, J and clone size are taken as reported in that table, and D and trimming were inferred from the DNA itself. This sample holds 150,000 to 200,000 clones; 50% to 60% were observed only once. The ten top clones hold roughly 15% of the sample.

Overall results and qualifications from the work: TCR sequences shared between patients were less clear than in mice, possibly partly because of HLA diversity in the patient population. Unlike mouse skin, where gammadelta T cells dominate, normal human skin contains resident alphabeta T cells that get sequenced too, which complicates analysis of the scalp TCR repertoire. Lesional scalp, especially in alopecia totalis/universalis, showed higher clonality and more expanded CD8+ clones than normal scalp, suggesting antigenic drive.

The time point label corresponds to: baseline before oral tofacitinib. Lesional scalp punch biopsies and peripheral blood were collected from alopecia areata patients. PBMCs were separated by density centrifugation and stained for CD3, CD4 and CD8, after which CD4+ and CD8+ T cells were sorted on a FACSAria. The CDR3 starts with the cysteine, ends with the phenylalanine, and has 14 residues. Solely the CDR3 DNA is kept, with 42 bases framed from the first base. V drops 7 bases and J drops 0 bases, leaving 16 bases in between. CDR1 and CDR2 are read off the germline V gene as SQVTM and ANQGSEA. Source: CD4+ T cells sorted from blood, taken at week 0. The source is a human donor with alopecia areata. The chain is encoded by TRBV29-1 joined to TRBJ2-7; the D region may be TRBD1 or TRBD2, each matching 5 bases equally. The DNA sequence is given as TGCAGCGCAGTAAGCCGGGACGGCTCCTACGAGCAGTACTTC. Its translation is CSAVSRDGSYEQYF.